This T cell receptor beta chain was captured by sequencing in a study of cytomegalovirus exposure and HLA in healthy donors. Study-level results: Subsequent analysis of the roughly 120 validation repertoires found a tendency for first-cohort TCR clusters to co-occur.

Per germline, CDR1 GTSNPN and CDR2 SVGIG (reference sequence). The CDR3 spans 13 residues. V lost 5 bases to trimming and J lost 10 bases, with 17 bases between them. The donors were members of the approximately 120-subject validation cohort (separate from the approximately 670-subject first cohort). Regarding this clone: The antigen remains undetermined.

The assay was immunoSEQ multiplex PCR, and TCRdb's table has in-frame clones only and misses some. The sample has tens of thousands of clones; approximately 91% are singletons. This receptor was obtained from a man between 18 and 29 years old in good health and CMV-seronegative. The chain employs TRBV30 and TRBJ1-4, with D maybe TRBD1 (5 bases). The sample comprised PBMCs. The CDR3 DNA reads TGTGCCTGGGACGCAACCCGGGGGTCAAAACTGTTTTTT. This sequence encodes CAWDATRGSKLFF.